This TCR beta chain was sequenced for a study of T cells in localized non-small cell lung cancer. Regarding the study as a whole: Uninvolved adjacent lung showed peak T cell clonality, exceeding tumor. Patients showing higher blood T cell density tended to see longer overall survival.

The table came from immunoSEQ multiplex PCR; TCRdb's copy has only in-frame clones and leaves some out. The sample has tens of thousands of clones; about 92% are singletons. Between the trimmed V and J ends, which lost 4 bases and 0 bases, there was a span of 7 bases. This CDR3 is built from 13 residues. The germline CDR1 and CDR2 sequences are SGHTS and YDEGEE. This clone has only one observation. Its antigen remains unidentified. The TCR comes from a woman aged 35 to 70 with stage III lung adenocarcinoma. This specimen consisted of peripheral blood mononuclear cells, obtained before any cancer treatment. The V and J genes are TRBV5-8 and TRBJ1-1; D unresolved. The CDR3 DNA sequence: TGTGCCAGCAGCGCTTCTATGAACACTGAAGCTTTCTTT. Amino acids: CASSASMNTEAFF.